A selection of T cell receptor beta chains follows, all from one sample in a study of response to subunit inactivated influenza vaccine. MiXCR was run by TCRdb on the RT-PCR reads, yielding one entry per CDR3 protein. The sample records almost 250,000 distinct CDR3 sequences, 12% being singletons. The material sequenced was non-naive T cells sorted from PBMCs, taken 14 to 15 days before vaccination. These receptors all come from a man between 50 and 59 years old who received an inactivated influenza vaccine. CDR3s include the opening cysteine and the closing phenylalanine or tryptophan. The order of the fields is D gene, V gene, CDR3 length, J gene, clone size, CDR3 protein, CDR3 DNA. D genes are given only for firm matches. Part of the rows lack a size; the others show once, few, many or a class for expanded clones.

d_gene: TRBD2; v_gene: TRBV7-9; len: 16; j_gene: TRBJ2-1; abundance: many; CDR3aa: CASSLFSGGLYNEQFF; CDR3nt: TGTGCCAGCAGCTTATTCAGCGGGGGACTTTACAATGAGCAGTTCTTC
d_gene: -; v_gene: TRBV9; len: 15; j_gene: TRBJ2-1; abundance: few; CDR3aa: CASSERVSSYNEQFF; CDR3nt: TGTGCCAGCAGCGAGCGGGTCAGCTCCTACAATGAGCAGTTCTTC
d_gene: TRBD2; v_gene: TRBV3-1; len: 15; j_gene: TRBJ2-7; abundance: few; CDR3aa: CASSAQGGGAVEQYF; CDR3nt: TGTGCCAGCAGCGCACAGGGCGGGGGGGCCGTCGAGCAGTACTTC
d_gene: -; v_gene: TRBV4-2; len: 13; j_gene: TRBJ2-5; abundance: few; CDR3aa: CASSQDLKETQYF; CDR3nt: TGTGCCAGCAGCCAAGATCTTAAAGAGACCCAGTACTTC
d_gene: -; v_gene: TRBV27; len: 15; j_gene: TRBJ2-2; abundance: -; CDR3aa: CASSFGLGGAGELFF; CDR3nt: TGTGCCAGCAGTTTCGGCCTGGGGGGGGCTGGGGAGCTGTTTTTT
d_gene: -; v_gene: TRBV4-3; len: 13; j_gene: TRBJ2-3; abundance: many; CDR3aa: CASSPGRRDTQYF; CDR3nt: TGCGCCAGCAGCCCTGGTAGAAGGGATACGCAGTATTTT
d_gene: -; v_gene: TRBV14; len: 16; j_gene: TRBJ2-2; abundance: many; CDR3aa: CASSQGATRAYGELFF; CDR3nt: TGTGCCAGCAGCCAAGGTGCGACGCGCGCATACGGGGAGCTGTTTTTT
d_gene: TRBD2; v_gene: TRBV9; len: 18; j_gene: TRBJ2-1; abundance: few; CDR3aa: CASSVRGGELAGGNEQFF; CDR3nt: TGTGCCAGCAGCGTAAGGGGAGGGGAACTAGCGGGGGGGAATGAGCAGTTCTTC
d_gene: TRBD1; v_gene: TRBV29-1; len: 13; j_gene: TRBJ2-7; abundance: many; CDR3aa: CSVEGTGGYEQYF; CDR3nt: TGCAGCGTTGAAGGGACAGGGGGGTACGAGCAGTACTTC
d_gene: -; v_gene: TRBV20-1; len: 14; j_gene: TRBJ1-6; abundance: -; CDR3aa: CSARLSRNNSPLHF; CDR3nt: TGCAGTGCTAGATTGTCGCGGAACAATTCACCCCTCCACTTT